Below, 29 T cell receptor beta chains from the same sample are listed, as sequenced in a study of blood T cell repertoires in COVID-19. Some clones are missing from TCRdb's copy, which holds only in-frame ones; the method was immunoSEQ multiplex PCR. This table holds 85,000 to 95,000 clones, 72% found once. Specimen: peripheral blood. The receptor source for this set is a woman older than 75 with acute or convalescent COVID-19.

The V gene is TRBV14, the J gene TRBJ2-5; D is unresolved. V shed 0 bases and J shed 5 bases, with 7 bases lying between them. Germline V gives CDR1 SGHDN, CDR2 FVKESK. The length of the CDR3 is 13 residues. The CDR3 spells CASSQDLRETQYF. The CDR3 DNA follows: TGTGCCAGCAGCCAAGATTTGAGGGAGACCCAGTACTTC.

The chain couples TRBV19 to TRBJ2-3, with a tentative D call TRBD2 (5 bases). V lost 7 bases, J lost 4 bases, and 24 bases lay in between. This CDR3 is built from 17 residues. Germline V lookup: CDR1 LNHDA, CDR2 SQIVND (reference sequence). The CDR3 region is CASTDGGAIKEADTQYF. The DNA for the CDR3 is TGTGCCAGTACGGACGGCGGTGCCATAAAGGAGGCAGATACGCAGTATTTT.

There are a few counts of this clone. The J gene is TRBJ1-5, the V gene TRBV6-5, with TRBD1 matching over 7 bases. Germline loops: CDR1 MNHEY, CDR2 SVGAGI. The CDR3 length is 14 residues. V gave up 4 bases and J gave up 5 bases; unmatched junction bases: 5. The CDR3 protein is CASSSNRGDQPQHF. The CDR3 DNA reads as TGTGCCAGCAGTTCCAACAGGGGAGATCAGCCCCAGCATTTT.

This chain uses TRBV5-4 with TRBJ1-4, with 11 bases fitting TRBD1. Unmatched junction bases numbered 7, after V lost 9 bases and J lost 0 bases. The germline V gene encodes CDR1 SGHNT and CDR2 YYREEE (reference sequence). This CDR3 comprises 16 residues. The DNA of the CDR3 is TGTGCCACCGGGACAGGGGGTTCTGCAACTAATGAAAAACTGTTTTTT. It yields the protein CATGTGGSATNEKLFF. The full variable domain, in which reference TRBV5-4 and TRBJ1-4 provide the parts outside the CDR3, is ETGVTQSPTHLIKTRGQQVTLRCSSQSGHNTVSWYQQALGQGPQFIFQYYREEENGRGNFPPRFSGLQFPNYSSELNVNALELDDSALYLCATGTGGSATNEKLFFGSGTQLSVL.

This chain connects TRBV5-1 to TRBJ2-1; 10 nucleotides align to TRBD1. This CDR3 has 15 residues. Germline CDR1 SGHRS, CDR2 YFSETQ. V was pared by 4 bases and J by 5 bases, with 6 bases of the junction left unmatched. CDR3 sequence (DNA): TGCGCCAGCAGCCCTAGGACAGGGGGAGACAATGAGCAGTTCTTC. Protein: CASSPRTGGDNEQFF.

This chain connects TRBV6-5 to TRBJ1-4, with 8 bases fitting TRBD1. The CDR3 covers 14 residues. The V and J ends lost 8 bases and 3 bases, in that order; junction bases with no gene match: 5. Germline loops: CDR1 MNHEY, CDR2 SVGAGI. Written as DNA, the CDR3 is TGTGCCAGCCGAAGACAGGGGTCTAATGAAAAACTGTTTTTT. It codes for CASRRQGSNEKLFF.

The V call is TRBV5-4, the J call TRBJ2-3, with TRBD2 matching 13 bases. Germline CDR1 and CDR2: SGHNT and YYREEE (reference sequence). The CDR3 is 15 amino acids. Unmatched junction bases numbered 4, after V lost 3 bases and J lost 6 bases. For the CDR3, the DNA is TGTGCCAGCAGCTCACTAGCGGGGGGGCTCGATACGCAGTATTTT. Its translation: CASSSLAGGLDTQYF. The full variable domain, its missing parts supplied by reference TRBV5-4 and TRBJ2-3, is ETGVTQSPTHLIKTRGQQVTLRCSSQSGHNTVSWYQQALGQGPQFIFQYYREEENGRGNFPPRFSGLQFPNYSSELNVNALELDDSALYLCASSSLAGGLDTQYFGPGTRLTVL.

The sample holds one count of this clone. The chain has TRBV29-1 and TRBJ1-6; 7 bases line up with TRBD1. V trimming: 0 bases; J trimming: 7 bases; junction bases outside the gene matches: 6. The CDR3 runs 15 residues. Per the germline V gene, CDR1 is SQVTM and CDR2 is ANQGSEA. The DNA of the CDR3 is TGCAGCGTTGAAGATCGACAGGGACAGAATTCACCCCTCCACTTT. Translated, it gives CSVEDRQGQNSPLHF.

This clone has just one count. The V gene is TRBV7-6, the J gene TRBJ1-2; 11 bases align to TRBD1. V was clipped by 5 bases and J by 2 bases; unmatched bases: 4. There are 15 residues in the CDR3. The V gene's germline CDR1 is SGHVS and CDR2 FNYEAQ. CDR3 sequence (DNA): TGTGCCAGCAGCGCTTGGGACAGGGGGAACTATGGCTACACCTTC. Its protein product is CASSAWDRGNYGYTF.

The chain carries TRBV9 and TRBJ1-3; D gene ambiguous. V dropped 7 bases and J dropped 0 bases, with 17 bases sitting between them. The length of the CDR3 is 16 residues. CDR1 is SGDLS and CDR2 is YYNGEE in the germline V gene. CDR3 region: CASSPKNSYSGNTIYF. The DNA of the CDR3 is TGTGCCAGCTCCCCCAAGAACAGTTACTCTGGAAACACCATATATTTT.

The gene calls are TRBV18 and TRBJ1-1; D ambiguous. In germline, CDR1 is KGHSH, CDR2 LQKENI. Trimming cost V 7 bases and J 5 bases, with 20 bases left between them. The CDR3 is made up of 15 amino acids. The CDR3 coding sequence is TGTGCCAGCTTCACGGGATCGACGGGAGGGACTGAAGCTTTCTTT. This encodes CASFTGSTGGTEAFF.

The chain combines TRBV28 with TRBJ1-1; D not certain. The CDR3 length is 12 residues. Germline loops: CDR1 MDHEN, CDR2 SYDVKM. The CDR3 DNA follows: TGTGCTGCAAGAGGCCTGAACACTGAAGCTTTCTTT. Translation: CAARGLNTEAFF.

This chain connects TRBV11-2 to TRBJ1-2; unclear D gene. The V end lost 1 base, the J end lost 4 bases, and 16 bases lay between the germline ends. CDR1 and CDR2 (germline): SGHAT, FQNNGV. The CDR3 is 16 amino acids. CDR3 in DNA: TGTGCCAGCAGCTTAGTATCGGCCAGTCCGGGCTATGGCTACACCTTC. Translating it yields CASSLVSASPGYGYTF.

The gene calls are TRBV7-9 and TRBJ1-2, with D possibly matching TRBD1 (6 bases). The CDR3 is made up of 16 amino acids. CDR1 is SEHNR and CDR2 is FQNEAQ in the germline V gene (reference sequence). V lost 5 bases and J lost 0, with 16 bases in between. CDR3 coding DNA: TGTGCCAGCAGCCCAATGGGGGACACTACTAACTATGGCTACACCTTC. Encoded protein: CASSPMGDTTNYGYTF.

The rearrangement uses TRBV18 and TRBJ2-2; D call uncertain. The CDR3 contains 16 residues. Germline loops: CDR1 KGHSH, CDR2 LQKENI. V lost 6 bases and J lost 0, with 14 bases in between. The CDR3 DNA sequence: TGTGCCAGCTCCACCGCCACCAACTCGAACACCGGGGAGCTGTTTTTT. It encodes CASSTATNSNTGELFF. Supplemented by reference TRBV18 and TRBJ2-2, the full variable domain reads NAGVMQNPRHLVRRRGQEARLRCSPMKGHSHVYWYRQLPEEGLKFMVYLQKENIIDESGMPKERFSAEFPKEGPSILRIQQVVRGDSAAYFCASSTATNSNTGELFFGEGSRLTVL.

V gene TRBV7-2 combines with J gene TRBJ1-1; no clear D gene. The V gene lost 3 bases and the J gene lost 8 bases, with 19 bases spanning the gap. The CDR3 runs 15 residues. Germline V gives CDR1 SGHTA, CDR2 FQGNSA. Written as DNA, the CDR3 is TGTGCCAGCAGCTTTTCGACACATAGTGGGTCAGAAGCTTTCTTT. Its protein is CASSFSTHSGSEAFF.

The CDR3: CASSNGHPNEQYF. The CDR3 bases are TGTGCCAGCAGTAACGGACACCCCAACGAGCAGTACTTC. The chain is built from TRBV6-2 or TRBV6-3 and TRBJ2-7, with D possibly matching TRBD1 (5 bases). The V end was cut by 5 bases, the J end by 5 bases, with 13 bases between. From germline, CDR1 is MNHEY and CDR2 SVGEGT. This CDR3 is 13 amino acids long.

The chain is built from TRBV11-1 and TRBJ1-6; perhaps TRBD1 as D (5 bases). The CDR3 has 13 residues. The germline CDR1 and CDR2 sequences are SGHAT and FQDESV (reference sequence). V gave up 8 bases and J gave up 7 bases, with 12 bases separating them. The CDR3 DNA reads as TGTGCCAGCGGAGGGGACTTAAATTCACCCCTCCACTTT. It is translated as CASGGDLNSPLHF. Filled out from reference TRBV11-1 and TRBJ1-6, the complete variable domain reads EAEVAQSPRYKITEKSQAVAFWCDPISGHATLYWYRQILGQGPELLVQFQDESVVDDSQLPKDRFSAERLKGVDSTLKIQPAELGDSAMYLCASGGDLNSPLHFGNGTRLTVT.

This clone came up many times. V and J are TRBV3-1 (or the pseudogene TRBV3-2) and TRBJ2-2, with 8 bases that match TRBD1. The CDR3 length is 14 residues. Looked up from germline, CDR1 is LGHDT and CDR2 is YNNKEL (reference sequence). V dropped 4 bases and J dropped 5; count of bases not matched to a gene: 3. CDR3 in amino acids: CASSPWTGTGELFF. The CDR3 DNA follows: TGTGCCAGCAGCCCCTGGACAGGGACCGGGGAGCTGTTTTTT.

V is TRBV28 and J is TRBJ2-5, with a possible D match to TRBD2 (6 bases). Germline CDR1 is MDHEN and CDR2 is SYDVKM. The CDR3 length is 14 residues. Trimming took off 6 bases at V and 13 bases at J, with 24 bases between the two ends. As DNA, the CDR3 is TGTGCCAGCAGCAAGATCGGGACTCGGCATGGCGGGTACTTC. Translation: CASSKIGTRHGGYF.

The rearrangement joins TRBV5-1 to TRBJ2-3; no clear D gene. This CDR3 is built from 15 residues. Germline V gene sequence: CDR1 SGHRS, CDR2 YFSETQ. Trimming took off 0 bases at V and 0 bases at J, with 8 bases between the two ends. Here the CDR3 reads CASSLVSTSTDTQYF. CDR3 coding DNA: TGCGCCAGCAGCTTGGTTTCGACTAGCACAGATACGCAGTATTTT.

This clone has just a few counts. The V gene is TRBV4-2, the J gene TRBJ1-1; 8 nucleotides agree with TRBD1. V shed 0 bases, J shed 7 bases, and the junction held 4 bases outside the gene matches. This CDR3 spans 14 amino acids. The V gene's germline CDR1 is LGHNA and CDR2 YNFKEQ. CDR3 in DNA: TGTGCCAGCAGCCAAGAAACCGACAGGGGTGAAGCTTTCTTT. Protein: CASSQETDRGEAFF.

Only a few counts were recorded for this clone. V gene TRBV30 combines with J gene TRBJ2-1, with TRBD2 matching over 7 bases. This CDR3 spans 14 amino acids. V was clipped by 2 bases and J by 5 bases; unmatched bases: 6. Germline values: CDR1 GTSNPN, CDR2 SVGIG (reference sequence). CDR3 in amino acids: CAWSKGRVDNEQFF. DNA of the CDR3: TGTGCCTGGAGTAAAGGGAGGGTAGACAATGAGCAGTTCTTC.

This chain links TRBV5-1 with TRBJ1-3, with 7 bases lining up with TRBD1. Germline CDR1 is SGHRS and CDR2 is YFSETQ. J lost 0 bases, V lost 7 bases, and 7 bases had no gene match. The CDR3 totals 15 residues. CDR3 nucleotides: TGCGCCAGCCGACCGGGACAGCTCTCTGGAAACACCATATATTTT. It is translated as CASRPGQLSGNTIYF.

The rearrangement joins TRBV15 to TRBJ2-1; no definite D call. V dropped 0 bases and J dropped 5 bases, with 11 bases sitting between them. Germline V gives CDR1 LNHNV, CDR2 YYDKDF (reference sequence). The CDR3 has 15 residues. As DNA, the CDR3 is TGTGCCACCAGCAGAGACAATAACGAGAACAATGAGCAGTTCTTC. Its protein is CATSRDNNENNEQFF.

DNA for the CDR3: TGTGCCAGCAGTTCACTAGCGGGGGGCACAGATACGCAGTATTTT. Encoded protein: CASSSLAGGTDTQYF. The V gene is TRBV6-1, the J gene TRBJ2-3, with 11 positions matching TRBD2. V was pared by 5 bases and J by 1 base, with 2 bases of the junction left unmatched. CDR1 MNHNS and CDR2 SASEGT come from the germline V gene. The CDR3 is 15 amino acids.

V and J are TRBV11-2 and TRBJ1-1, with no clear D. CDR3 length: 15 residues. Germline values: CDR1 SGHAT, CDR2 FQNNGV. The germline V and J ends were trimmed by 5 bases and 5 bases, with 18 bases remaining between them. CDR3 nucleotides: TGTGCCAGCAGCCCGCGAGTTTCTCCGGGGACTGAAGCTTTCTTT. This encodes CASSPRVSPGTEAFF. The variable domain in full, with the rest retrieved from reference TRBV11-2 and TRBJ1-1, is EAGVAQSPRYKIIEKRQSVAFWCNPISGHATLYWYQQILGQGPKLLIQFQNNGVVDDSQLPKDRFSAERLKGVDSTLKIQPAKLEDSAVYLCASSPRVSPGTEAFFGQGTRLTVV.

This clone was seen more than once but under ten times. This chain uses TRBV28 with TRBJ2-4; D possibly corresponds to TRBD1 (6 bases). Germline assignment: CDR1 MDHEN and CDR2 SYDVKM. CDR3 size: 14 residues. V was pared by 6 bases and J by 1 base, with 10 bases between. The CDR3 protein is CASSNRVAKNIQYF. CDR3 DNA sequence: TGTGCCAGCAGCAACAGGGTGGCCAAAAACATTCAGTACTTC. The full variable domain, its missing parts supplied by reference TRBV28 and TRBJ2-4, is DVKVTQSSRYLVKRTGEKVFLECVQDMDHENMFWYRQDPGLGLRLIYFSYDVKMKEKGDIPEGYSVSREKKERFSLILESASTNQTSMYLCASSNRVAKNIQYFGAGTRLSVL.

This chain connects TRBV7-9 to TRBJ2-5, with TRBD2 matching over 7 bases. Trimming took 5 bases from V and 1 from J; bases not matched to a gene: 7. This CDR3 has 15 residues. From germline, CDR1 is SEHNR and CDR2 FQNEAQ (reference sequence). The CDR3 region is CASSKILAIQETQYF. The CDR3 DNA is TGTGCCAGCAGCAAGATACTAGCGATCCAAGAGACCCAGTACTTC.